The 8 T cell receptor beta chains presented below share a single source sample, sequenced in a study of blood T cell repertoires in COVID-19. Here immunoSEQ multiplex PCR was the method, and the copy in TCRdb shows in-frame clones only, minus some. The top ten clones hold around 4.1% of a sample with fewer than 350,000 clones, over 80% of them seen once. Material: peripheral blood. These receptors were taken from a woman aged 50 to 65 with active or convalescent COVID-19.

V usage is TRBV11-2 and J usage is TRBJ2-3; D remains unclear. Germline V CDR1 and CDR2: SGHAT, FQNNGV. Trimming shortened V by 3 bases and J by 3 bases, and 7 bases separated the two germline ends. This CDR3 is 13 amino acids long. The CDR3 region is CASSFMRTDTQYF. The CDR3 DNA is TGTGCCAGCAGCTTCATGAGGACAGATACGCAGTATTTT.

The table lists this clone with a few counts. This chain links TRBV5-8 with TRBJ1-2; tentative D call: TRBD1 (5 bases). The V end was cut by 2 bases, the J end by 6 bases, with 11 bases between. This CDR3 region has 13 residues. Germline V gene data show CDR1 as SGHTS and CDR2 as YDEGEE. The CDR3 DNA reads TGTGCCAGCAGCTTAACGGGGACTGATGGCTACACCTTC. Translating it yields CASSLTGTDGYTF.

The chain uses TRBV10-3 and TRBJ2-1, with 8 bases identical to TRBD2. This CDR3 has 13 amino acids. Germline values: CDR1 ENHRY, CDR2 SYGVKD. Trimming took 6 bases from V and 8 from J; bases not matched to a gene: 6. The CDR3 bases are TGTGCCATCAGCGGGAGGGCCGATGATGAGCAGTTCTTC. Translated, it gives CAISGRADDEQFF.

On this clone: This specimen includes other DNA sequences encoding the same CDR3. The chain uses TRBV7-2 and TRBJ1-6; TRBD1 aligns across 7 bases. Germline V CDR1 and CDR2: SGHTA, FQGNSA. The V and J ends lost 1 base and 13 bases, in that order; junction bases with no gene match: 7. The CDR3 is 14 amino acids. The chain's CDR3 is CASSLGRGTSPLHF. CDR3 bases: TGTGCCAGCAGCTTAGGCAGGGGGACCAGTCCCCTCCACTTT.

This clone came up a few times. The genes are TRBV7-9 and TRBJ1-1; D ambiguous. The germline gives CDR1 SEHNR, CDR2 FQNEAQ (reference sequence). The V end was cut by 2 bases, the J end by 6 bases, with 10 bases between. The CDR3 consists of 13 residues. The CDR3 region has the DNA TGTGCCAGCAGCTTAAACATTCCCCCTGAAGCTTTCTTT. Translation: CASSLNIPPEAFF.

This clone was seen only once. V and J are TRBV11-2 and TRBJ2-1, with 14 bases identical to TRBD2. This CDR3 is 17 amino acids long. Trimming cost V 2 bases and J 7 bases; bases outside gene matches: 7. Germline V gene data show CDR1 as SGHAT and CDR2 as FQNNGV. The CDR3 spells CASSLTGLAGGVNEQFF. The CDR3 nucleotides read TGTGCCAGCAGCTTAACAGGACTAGCGGGAGGTGTAAATGAGCAGTTCTTC.

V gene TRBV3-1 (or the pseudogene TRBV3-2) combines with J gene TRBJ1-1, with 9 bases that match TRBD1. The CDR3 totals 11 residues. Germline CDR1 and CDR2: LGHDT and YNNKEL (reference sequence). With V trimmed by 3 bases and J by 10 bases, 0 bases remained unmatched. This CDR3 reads CASSQGQGAFF. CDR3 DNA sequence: TGTGCCAGCAGCCAGGGACAGGGAGCTTTCTTT.

The CDR3 coding sequence is TGTGCCAGCAGGCTTGGGACAGGGTCAGGGAAGACCCAGTACTTC. Its translation is CASRLGTGSGKTQYF. The genes are TRBV6-5 and TRBJ2-5; 9 bases are a match to TRBD1. The junction had 11 bases not matched to a gene; V was cut back by 6 bases and J by 6 bases. Germline CDR1 reads MNHEY; CDR2 reads SVGAGI. The CDR3 sequence is 15 residues long.